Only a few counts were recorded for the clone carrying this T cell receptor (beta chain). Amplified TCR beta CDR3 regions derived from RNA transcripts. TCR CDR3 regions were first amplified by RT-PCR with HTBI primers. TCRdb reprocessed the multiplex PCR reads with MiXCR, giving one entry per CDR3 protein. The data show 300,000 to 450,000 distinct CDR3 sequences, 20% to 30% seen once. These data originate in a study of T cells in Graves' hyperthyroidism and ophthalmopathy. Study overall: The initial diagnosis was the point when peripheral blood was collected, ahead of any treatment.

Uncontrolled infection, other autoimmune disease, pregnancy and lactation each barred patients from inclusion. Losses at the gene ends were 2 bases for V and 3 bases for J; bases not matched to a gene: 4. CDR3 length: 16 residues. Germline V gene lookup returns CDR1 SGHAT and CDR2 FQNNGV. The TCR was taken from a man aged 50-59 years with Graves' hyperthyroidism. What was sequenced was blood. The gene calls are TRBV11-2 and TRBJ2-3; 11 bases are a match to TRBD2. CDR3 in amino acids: CASSLPGLAATDTQYF. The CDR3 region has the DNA TGTGCCAGCAGCTTACCGGGACTAGCGGCTACAGATACGCAGTATTTT.